Shown below are 30 T cell receptor beta chains from a single sample sequenced in a study of beta chain features in type 1 diabetes. Antigens of these TCRs are unknown. Broader study findings: Type 1 diabetes patients had moderately but significantly shorter TCRB CDR3s in all four CD4+ subsets.

Of the isolated RNA, all was reverse transcribed, and so the sequenced material was expressed TCRB transcripts. Repertoires were generated with immunoSEQ multiplex PCR, while TCRdb's copy carries only in-frame clones and drops some. The sample has 300,000 or so clones; approximately 14% are singletons. Sequenced: naive CD4+ T cells from blood. These receptors were collected from a young man with type 1 diabetes.

This chain links TRBV19 with TRBJ2-6; tentatively, D is TRBD2 (5 bases). CDR1 is LNHDA and CDR2 is SQIVND in the germline V gene (reference sequence). The V gene lost 1 base and the J gene lost 0 bases, with 10 bases spanning the gap. The CDR3 spans 17 residues. CDR3 nucleotides: TGTGCCAGTAGTATAGTAGAGGGTCGCTCTGGGGCCAACGTCCTGACTTTC. Amino acids: CASSIVEGRSGANVLTF.

This chain connects TRBV4-2 to TRBJ2-5; D unclear. CDR3 length equals 16 residues. The V end lost 2 bases, the J end lost 2 bases, and 15 bases lay between the germline ends. Germline V gene sequence: CDR1 LGHNA, CDR2 YNFKEQ. Here the CDR3 reads CASSQSPGSPQETQYF. The CDR3, as DNA: TGTGCCAGCAGCCAATCCCCAGGTAGTCCACAAGAGACCCAGTACTTC.

The genes are TRBV6-4 and TRBJ2-4; 8 bases agree with TRBD1. The length of the CDR3 is 13 residues. The trim removed 3 bases at V and 9 bases at J, leaving 4 bases unmatched. Germline V gene data show CDR1 as MRHNA and CDR2 as SNTAGT. The CDR3 DNA follows: TGTGCCAGCAGTGAACAGGGGGGAGGCATTCAGTACTTC. Its protein is CASSEQGGGIQYF.

This clone was found a few times. The chain recombines TRBV11-3 with TRBJ2-5; TRBD1 matches at 7 bases. The CDR3 runs 13 residues. The V segment lost 3 bases and the J segment 4 bases; nucleotides outside the gene matches: 2. Germline assignment: CDR1 SGHNT and CDR2 YENEEA. Here the CDR3 reads CASSFAGGETQYF. CDR3 sequence (DNA): TGTGCCAGCAGCTTTGCAGGGGGAGAGACCCAGTACTTC.

This chain joins TRBV9 and TRBJ2-1; 13 nucleotides match TRBD2. Germline CDR1 SGDLS, CDR2 YYNGEE. The CDR3 loop spans 17 amino acids. Losses at the gene ends were 0 bases for V and 8 bases for J; bases not matched to a gene: 8. CDR3 nucleotides: TGTGCCAGCAGCGTAGCCACTAGCGGGAGGGCAAGGGATGAGCAGTTCTTC. Protein sequence: CASSVATSGRARDEQFF.

The table lists this clone with a few counts. The chain couples TRBV5-1 to TRBJ2-5, with D perhaps TRBD1 (5 bases). This CDR3 spans 13 amino acids. CDR1 and CDR2 from the germline V gene are SGHRS and YFSETQ. Trimming took 2 bases from V and 3 from J, leaving 8 bases between them. The CDR3 DNA follows: TGCGCCAGCAGCTTTCAGGGAAAAGAGACCCAGTACTTC. It is translated as CASSFQGKETQYF.

In this sample, this clone turned up a few times. The sample contains more than one DNA sequence encoding this CDR3. The chain is built from TRBV29-1 and TRBJ1-5; 9 nucleotides match TRBD1. The germline V gene encodes CDR1 SQVTM and CDR2 ANQGSEA. J was trimmed by 4 bases and V by 6 bases; bases with no gene match: 1. This CDR3 is 12 amino acids long. The CDR3 nucleotides read TGCAGCGTCGGACAGGGGAATCAGCCCCAGCATTTT. It encodes CSVGQGNQPQHF.

This chain uses TRBV7-9 with TRBJ2-7; D unclear. The CDR3 extends over 12 amino acids. Trimming took off 1 base at V and 2 bases at J, with 3 bases between the two ends. Germline CDR1 is SEHNR and CDR2 is FQNEAQ (reference sequence). In nucleotides, the CDR3 is TGTGCCAGCAGCTTAGTTACCTACGAGCAGTACTTC. Translated: CASSLVTYEQYF.

This clone appeared a few times. The chain links TRBV6-5 to TRBJ2-2; no reliable D call. The germline V and J ends were trimmed by 2 bases and 3 bases, with 4 bases remaining between them. This CDR3 is 13 amino acids long. Germline values: CDR1 MNHEY, CDR2 SVGAGI. CDR3 protein: CASSYQDTGELFF. The CDR3 nucleotides are TGTGCCAGCAGTTACCAGGACACCGGGGAGCTGTTTTTT.

This clone was recorded a few times. In DNA form, the CDR3 reads TGTGCCAGCCTCCCTGGACAGGGTGGTCAGCCCCAGCATTTT. The encoded protein is CASLPGQGGQPQHF. V is TRBV28 and J is TRBJ1-5, with TRBD1 matching over 8 bases. The V and J ends lost 8 bases and 6 bases, in that order; junction bases with no gene match: 9. Germline V gives CDR1 MDHEN, CDR2 SYDVKM. This CDR3 spans 14 amino acids.

This chain uses TRBV27 with TRBJ2-2; TRBD2 agrees at 12 bases. CDR3 length equals 18 residues. CDR1 MNHEY and CDR2 SMNVEV come from the germline V gene (reference sequence). V was clipped by 8 bases and J by 0 bases; unmatched bases: 10. The CDR3 nucleotides are TGTGCCAGCCGAAGAGGACTAGCGGGACCGACGAACACCGGGGAGCTGTTTTTT. Translated, it gives CASRRGLAGPTNTGELFF.

In this sample, this clone turned up a few times. The rearrangement uses TRBV5-6 and TRBJ2-5; 11 bases fit TRBD2. Germline values: CDR1 SGHDT, CDR2 YYEEEE. This CDR3 region has 15 residues. V shed 4 bases, J shed 2 bases, and the junction held 4 bases outside the gene matches. Here the CDR3 reads CASSVRLAGQETQYF. The CDR3 coding sequence is TGTGCCAGCAGCGTAAGACTAGCGGGGCAAGAGACCCAGTACTTC.

The V call is TRBV7-9, the J call TRBJ2-1; 9 positions match TRBD1. The CDR3 has 16 amino acids. The V gene end was trimmed by 7 bases and the J gene end by 2 bases; junction bases not matched to a gene: 9. The germline CDR1 and CDR2 sequences are SEHNR and FQNEAQ (reference sequence). The CDR3, as DNA: TGTGCCAGCACCCCTTCCGGGGACAGGGCCTACAATGAGCAGTTCTTC. This codes for CASTPSGDRAYNEQFF.

This clone came up a few times. The chain couples TRBV18 to TRBJ2-1, with 8 bases identical to TRBD1. Germline loops: CDR1 KGHSH, CDR2 LQKENI. After removal of 0 bases from V and 5 bases from J, the junction contained 3 bases not matched to a gene. The CDR3 has 15 amino acids. The CDR3 nucleotides are TGTGCCAGCTCACCACCGGGACAGGAGAACAATGAGCAGTTCTTC. Amino acids: CASSPPGQENNEQFF.

This clone has a handful of counts. J is TRBJ2-1 and V is TRBV10-3, with D possibly matching TRBD2 (6 bases). CDR3 length: 13 residues. V dropped 10 bases and J dropped 1 base, with 11 bases sitting between them. CDR1 is ENHRY and CDR2 is SYGVKD in the germline V gene. The CDR3 here is CATLRESYNEQFF. The CDR3 bases are TGTGCCACCCTGCGGGAATCCTACAATGAGCAGTTCTTC.

In its sample, this clone was seen a few times. This rearrangement joins TRBV28 to TRBJ2-5; 9 bases fit TRBD1. The V gene end was trimmed by 5 bases and the J gene end by 3 bases; junction bases not matched to a gene: 7. CDR1 MDHEN and CDR2 SYDVKM come from the germline V gene. CDR3 length: 15 amino acids. The CDR3 region is CASSGTGRAEETQYF. The CDR3 DNA sequence: TGTGCCAGCAGTGGGACAGGGAGGGCGGAAGAGACCCAGTACTTC.

The V and J genes are TRBV9 and TRBJ1-1, with no clear D. Germline values: CDR1 SGDLS, CDR2 YYNGEE. CDR3 length: 13 amino acids. Trimming shortened V by 4 bases and J by 3 bases, and 10 bases separated the two germline ends. The CDR3 nucleotides are TGTGCCAGCAGCCGAGAGGCGCACACTGAAGCTTTCTTT. Protein product: CASSREAHTEAFF.

This clone was counted only a few times. The genes are TRBV28 and TRBJ1-2, with TRBD1 as a possible D gene (5 bases). CDR1 and CDR2 from the germline V gene are MDHEN and SYDVKM. Trimming shortened V by 6 bases and J by 3 bases, and 17 bases separated the two germline ends. The CDR3 has 15 residues. The CDR3 loop reads CASSQGRERHYGYTF. In nucleotides, the CDR3 is TGTGCCAGCAGCCAGGGCCGAGAAAGGCACTATGGCTACACCTTC.

The rearrangement joins TRBV7-8 to TRBJ2-1; TRBD1 agrees at 7 bases. Germline values: CDR1 SGHVS, CDR2 FQNEAQ. Trimming removed 5 bases from V and 5 bases from J; junction bases left unmatched: 3. The CDR3 length is 13 residues. For the CDR3, the DNA is TGTGCCAGCAGCATTACAGGGGACAATGAGCAGTTCTTC. This gives the protein CASSITGDNEQFF.

This clone was found a few times. J is TRBJ2-1 and V is TRBV5-1, with D uncertain. V gave up 4 bases and J gave up 9 bases, with 17 bases separating them. The CDR3 is 14 residues long. The V gene's germline CDR1 is SGHRS and CDR2 YFSETQ. The CDR3 nucleotides are TGCGCCAGCAGCCCATTACTTTCCCCTGGTGAGCAGTTCTTC. This gives the protein CASSPLLSPGEQFF.

This clone has just a few counts. The CDR3 nucleotides read TGTGCCAGCAGTCCTCAGCAGGGAAGGTACACTGAAGCTTTCTTT. Translated: CASSPQQGRYTEAFF. V gene TRBV28 combines with J gene TRBJ1-1; TRBD1 is a possible D gene (5 bases). The CDR3 has 15 amino acids. Germline V gene data show CDR1 as MDHEN and CDR2 as SYDVKM. The V gene lost 5 bases and the J gene lost 3 bases, with 16 bases spanning the gap.

Concerning this clone: Mismatch with germline at one junction end may stem from a read error. The chain uses TRBV2 and TRBJ2-7; 9 bases are a match to TRBD2. The CDR3 runs 15 residues. CDR1 SNHLY and CDR2 FYNNEI come from the germline V gene. CDR3 loop: CASSSTSGRSGAAHF. The CDR3 region has the DNA TGTGCCAGCAGTTCGACTAGCGGCCGTTCTGGAGCTGCCCACTTC.

This clone was seen only a few times. In DNA form, the CDR3 reads TGTGCCAGCAGTCCCCCACAGGGTGCCAAAAACATTCAGTACTTC. Translating it yields CASSPPQGAKNIQYF. The chain is built from TRBV28 and TRBJ2-4, with a tentative D call TRBD1 (6 bases). The CDR3 sequence is 15 residues long. The germline V gene encodes CDR1 MDHEN and CDR2 SYDVKM. Between the trimmed V and J ends, which lost 5 bases and 1 base, there was a span of 12 bases.

This chain links TRBV13 with TRBJ1-1; D uncertain. CDR3 length: 13 amino acids. Trimming took off 5 bases at V and 8 bases at J, with 15 bases between the two ends. In germline, CDR1 is PRHDT, CDR2 FYEKMQ (reference sequence). CDR3 in amino acids: CASSQTRGIEAFF. As DNA, the CDR3 is TGTGCCAGCAGCCAAACACGGGGTATCGAAGCTTTCTTT.

The chain employs TRBV10-3 and TRBJ2-1; D not certain. CDR3 size: 15 residues. Per germline, CDR1 ENHRY and CDR2 SYGVKD. V dropped 0 bases and J dropped 1 base, with 7 bases sitting between them. CDR3 DNA sequence: TGTGCCATCAGTGAGTCGGTAGCATCCTACAATGAGCAGTTCTTC. It yields the protein CAISESVASYNEQFF.

The V and J genes are TRBV4-2 and TRBJ2-5; 9 bases fit TRBD1. The V gene end was trimmed by 1 base and the J gene end by 5 bases; junction bases not matched to a gene: 5. Per germline, CDR1 LGHNA and CDR2 YNFKEQ. The CDR3 is 15 residues long. Written as DNA, the CDR3 is TGTGCCAGCAGCCAAGGACAGGGGGTGCGGGAGACCCAGTACTTC. Translating gives CASSQGQGVRETQYF.

This clone was observed a handful of times. The CDR3 loop reads CASSLRRADTQYF. In DNA, the CDR3 is TGTGCCAGCAGCTTAAGGAGGGCAGATACGCAGTATTTT. V usage is TRBV7-3 and J usage is TRBJ2-3; TRBD2 is a possible D gene (6 bases). Deletions cut 1 base from V and 4 bases from J, with 6 bases between. This CDR3 region has 13 residues. CDR1 is SGHTA, CDR2 FQGTGA, per germline. The full variable domain, completed using reference TRBV7-3 and TRBJ2-3, is GAGVSQTPSNKVTEKGKYVELRCDPISGHTALYWYRQSLGQGPEFLIYFQGTGAADDSGLPNDRFFAVRPEGSVSTLKIQRTERGDSAVYLCASSLRRADTQYFGPGTRLTVL.

As regards this clone: This sample also contains other DNA sequences that code for the same CDR3. The rearrangement uses TRBV2 and TRBJ2-1; D not resolved. The CDR3 sequence is 11 residues long. V lost 7 bases, J lost 1 base, and 2 bases lay in between. Germline assignment: CDR1 SNHLY and CDR2 FYNNEI. This CDR3 reads CASTSYNEQFF. Written as DNA, the CDR3 is TGTGCCAGCACTTCCTACAATGAGCAGTTCTTC.

The chain couples TRBV7-3 to TRBJ2-3, with TRBD1 matching over 7 bases. The length of the CDR3 is 15 residues. V lost 7 bases, J lost 1 base, and 8 bases stayed unmatched. From germline, CDR1 is SGHTA and CDR2 FQGTGA. DNA for the CDR3: TGTGCCAGCACCCAAGGGACAGCAGGCACAGATACGCAGTATTTT. Its protein product is CASTQGTAGTDTQYF.

This sequence joins TRBV18 and TRBJ2-2, with TRBD1 identical over 8 bases. Per the germline V gene, CDR1 is KGHSH and CDR2 is LQKENI. J was trimmed by 6 bases and V by 3 bases; bases with no gene match: 9. The CDR3 spans 16 residues. This chain's CDR3 is CASSPRDRSTSGELFF. In DNA, the CDR3 is TGTGCCAGCTCACCCCGGGACAGGTCAACCTCCGGGGAGCTGTTTTTT.